The 23 T cell receptor beta chains given below trace back to one sample, sequenced in a study of early T cells in non-severe SARS-CoV-2 infection. TCRdb passed the 5' RACE reads through MiXCR, listing each CDR3 protein once. The sample lists 75,000 or so distinct CDR3 sequences, over 9.5% seen once, with around 6.7% in the top ten. Sequenced input: whole blood. The source of these receptors is an adult who was a healthcare worker with PCR-confirmed SARS-CoV-2 infection or an uninfected control (not recorded which).

This clonotype was recorded once. This chain joins TRBV7-2 and TRBJ1-1; no reliable D call. The CDR3 covers 15 residues. The germline CDR1 and CDR2 sequences are SGHTA and FQGNSA. V was cut by 5 bases and J by 5 bases, with 18 bases left in between. CDR3 nucleotides: TGTGCCAGCAGCCCCGGACCGCTCCGAAATACTGAAGCTTTCTTT. This translates into CASSPGPLRNTEAFF.

This clonotype is a singleton in its sample. The chain employs TRBV2 and TRBJ2-3; D is uncertain. Germline-derived CDR1 and CDR2 are SNHLY and FYNNEI. The CDR3 loop spans 12 amino acids. Trimming took 6 bases from V and 5 from J, leaving 9 bases between them. Here the CDR3 DNA reads TGTGCCAGCAGGATGAATCTAGATACGCAGTATTTT. Translated: CASRMNLDTQYF.

This clonotype was seen many times. The CDR3 loop reads CSAGLVGTGNEQFF. The CDR3 nucleotides read TGCAGTGCCGGATTGGTGGGGACAGGCAACGAGCAGTTCTTC. V is TRBV20-1 and J is TRBJ2-1, with 8 positions matching TRBD1. J lost 10 bases, V lost 6 bases, and 14 bases had no gene match. This CDR3 has 14 amino acids. Germline loops: CDR1 DFQATT, CDR2 SNEGSKA (reference sequence).

J is TRBJ2-7 and V is TRBV3-1; 10 bases line up with TRBD2. Germline loops: CDR1 LGHDT, CDR2 YNNKEL (reference sequence). After removal of 0 bases from V and 3 bases from J, the junction contained 5 bases not matched to a gene. The CDR3 sequence is 16 residues long. The CDR3 spells CASSQDVASGGYEQYF. CDR3 in DNA: TGTGCCAGCAGCCAAGATGTGGCTAGCGGGGGCTACGAGCAGTACTTC.

This clonotype was seen only a few times. The germline gene is not matched at one end of the junction; a read error may be the cause. The rearrangement joins TRBV29-1 to TRBJ1-1; D not certain. Per the germline V gene, CDR1 is SQVTM and CDR2 is ANQGSEA. The CDR3 is 13 residues long. CDR3: CSVERSRPTEVFF. For the CDR3, the DNA is TGCAGCGTTGAAAGAAGCAGGCCCACTGAAGTTTTCTTT.

The chain has TRBV25-1 and TRBJ1-5; no clear D gene. Deletions cut 3 bases from V and 4 bases from J, with 4 bases between. Germline assignment: CDR1 MGHDK and CDR2 SYGVNS. The CDR3 runs 12 residues. This CDR3 reads CASSDSNQPQHF. CDR3 sequence (DNA): TGTGCCAGCAGTGATTCTAATCAGCCCCAGCATTTT.

There are a few counts of this clonotype. The chain links TRBV5-4 to TRBJ2-5; D is possibly TRBD2 (5 bases). V lost 3 bases and J lost 5, with 17 bases in between. In germline, CDR1 is SGHNT, CDR2 YYREEE (reference sequence). The CDR3 loop spans 15 amino acids. The CDR3 nucleotides read TGTGCCAGCAGCTCTTCCGGGAACCCGGGCGAGACCCAGTACTTC. Encoded protein: CASSSSGNPGETQYF.

Many counts were recorded for this clonotype. The chain has TRBV9 and TRBJ1-2; no firm D call. With 4 bases removed from V and 7 bases from J, the gap between germline ends came to 20 bases. From germline, CDR1 is SGDLS and CDR2 YYNGEE. The CDR3 sequence is 15 residues long. The CDR3: CASSPGMKHAGGYTF. The CDR3 DNA sequence: TGTGCCAGCAGCCCCGGTATGAAACACGCTGGTGGCTACACCTTC.

There are a few counts of this clonotype. The V gene is TRBV2, the J gene TRBJ2-3; D is undetermined. This CDR3 has 12 amino acids. Germline loops: CDR1 SNHLY, CDR2 FYNNEI. V lost 6 bases and J 5 bases, leaving 9 bases between the germline ends. CDR3 in amino acids: CASSPQRDTQYF. CDR3 DNA sequence: TGTGCCAGCAGCCCACAGCGAGATACGCAGTATTTT.

There are a few counts of this clonotype. The V call is TRBV6-5, the J call TRBJ2-2; no clear D. The CDR3 length is 14 residues. Germline CDR1 is MNHEY and CDR2 is SVGAGI. V was shortened by 2 bases and J by 8 bases, with 12 bases between the two germline ends. CDR3 region: CASSYGIAFGELFF. CDR3 sequence (DNA): TGTGCCAGCAGTTACGGGATAGCTTTTGGGGAGCTGTTTTTT.

This clonotype was seen many times. The rearrangement links TRBV12-3 or TRBV12-4 to TRBJ2-7; TRBD1 is a possible D gene (5 bases). This CDR3 contains 12 residues. The V gene lost 1 base and the J gene lost 7 bases, with 8 bases spanning the gap. The CDR3 sequence is CASSLEGLEQYF. The CDR3 coding sequence is TGTGCCAGCAGTTTAGAGGGGCTAGAGCAGTACTTC.

This chain connects TRBV10-3 to TRBJ1-2; the D gene is possibly TRBD1 (5 bases). The germline V gene encodes CDR1 ENHRY and CDR2 SYGVKD. V lost 2 bases and J lost 4, with 14 bases in between. The length of the CDR3 is 15 residues. The CDR3 sequence: CAISESIETAYGYTF. The CDR3 DNA follows: TGTGCCATCAGTGAGAGCATTGAGACAGCCTATGGCTACACCTTC.

This clonotype appeared many times. The chain joins TRBV4-1 to TRBJ1-3; D is ambiguous. The V gene lost 0 bases and the J gene lost 11 bases, with 17 bases spanning the gap. Per germline, CDR1 MGHRA and CDR2 YSYEKL. The CDR3 loop spans 15 amino acids. Here the CDR3 DNA reads TGCGCCAGCAGCCAAGATGGCTCCCTCGCATGGGCCATATATTTT. It specifies CASSQDGSLAWAIYF.

This CDR3 reads CASSLTIYEQYF. CDR3 DNA: TGTGCCAGCAGTTTAACGATCTACGAGCAGTACTTC. The chain links TRBV12-3 or TRBV12-4 to TRBJ2-7; D is uncertain. There are 12 residues in the CDR3. Trimming cost V 2 bases and J 3 bases, with 5 bases left between them.

The genes are TRBV5-1 and TRBJ2-1; 9 bases line up with TRBD2. Germline CDR1 is SGHRS and CDR2 is YFSETQ. The CDR3 extends over 15 amino acids. V dropped 5 bases and J dropped 4; count of bases not matched to a gene: 7. CDR3 sequence: CASSPPSGAYNEQFF. The DNA of the CDR3 is TGCGCCAGCAGTCCTCCTAGCGGGGCTTACAATGAGCAGTTCTTC.

This clonotype was recorded a few times. This rearrangement joins TRBV4-2 to TRBJ2-5; TRBD2 agrees at 11 bases. V gave up 4 bases and J gave up 2 bases; unmatched junction bases: 6. The CDR3 consists of 16 residues. CDR1 and CDR2 from the germline V gene are LGHNA and YNFKEQ. The CDR3 DNA is TGTGCCAGCAGCCCTTTAGCGGGAGGGTTGCAAGAGACCCAGTACTTC. Protein sequence: CASSPLAGGLQETQYF.

V usage is TRBV4-1 and J usage is TRBJ1-2, with 11 bases fitting TRBD1. CDR1 and CDR2 (germline): MGHRA, YSYEKL. Trimming removed 3 bases from V and 6 bases from J; junction bases left unmatched: 3. The CDR3 extends over 14 amino acids. This chain's CDR3 is CASSQTGQGDGYTF. In nucleotides, the CDR3 is TGCGCCAGCAGCCAGACGGGACAGGGGGATGGCTACACCTTC.

This clonotype was detected ten times or more. V and J are TRBV7-2 and TRBJ2-5; D may correspond to TRBD1 or TRBD2 (5 bases each). Deletions cut 5 bases from V and 6 bases from J, with 19 bases between. This CDR3 has 15 amino acids. Germline V CDR1 and CDR2: SGHTA, FQGNSA. CDR3 bases: TGTGCCAGCAGCCAAAATTGGGACCCCTCGAAGACCCAGTACTTC. Translating gives CASSQNWDPSKTQYF.

This clonotype was counted many times. The chain uses TRBV6-1 and TRBJ1-1; D is undetermined. The CDR3 totals 16 residues. Trimming removed 7 bases from V and 4 bases from J, with 22 bases in between. CDR1 is MNHNS, CDR2 SASEGT, per germline. The CDR3 here is CASTNRIGSLGTEAFF. In nucleotides, the CDR3 is TGTGCCAGCACCAATAGGATTGGGTCCCTGGGCACTGAAGCTTTCTTT.

This clonotype has at least ten counts. This chain joins TRBV11-2 and TRBJ1-4; possibly TRBD1 for D (5 bases). Deletions cut 5 bases from V and 4 bases from J, with 8 bases between. From germline, CDR1 is SGHAT and CDR2 FQNNGV. The CDR3 totals 13 residues. The CDR3 spells CASSRDVNEKLFF. The CDR3 region has the DNA TGTGCCAGCAGCCGGGACGTTAATGAAAAACTGTTTTTT.

The table lists this clonotype with many counts. The chain employs TRBV11-2 and TRBJ2-5, with D possibly matching TRBD1 (6 bases). Deletions cut 5 bases from V and 1 base from J, with 11 bases between. The germline V gene encodes CDR1 SGHAT and CDR2 FQNNGV. This CDR3 is 14 amino acids long. In DNA, the CDR3 is TGTGCCAGCAGCAGGACAGTGCTCCAAGAGACCCAGTACTTC. This encodes CASSRTVLQETQYF.

This clonotype occurred a few times. The chain uses TRBV20-1 and TRBJ2-7; unclear D gene. Germline CDR1 is DFQATT and CDR2 is SNEGSKA (reference sequence). The CDR3 is made up of 12 amino acids. V gave up 3 bases and J gave up 0 bases, with 6 bases separating them. CDR3 nucleotide sequence: TGCAGTGCTAGCGGGCACTCCTACGAGCAGTACTTC. Encoded protein: CSASGHSYEQYF.

The chain has TRBV4-3 and TRBJ2-1, with 14 bases that match TRBD2. Trimming took 3 bases from V and 8 from J; bases not matched to a gene: 18. The CDR3 has 20 residues. CDR1 and CDR2 from the germline V gene are LGHNA and YSLEER. In nucleotides, the CDR3 is TGCGCCAGCAGCCAGGATATCCCGGGTGGGACTAGCGGGAGTGGATATGAGCAGTTCTTC. Encoded protein: CASSQDIPGGTSGSGYEQFF.